Following are 5 T cell receptor beta chains from one sample sequenced in a study of cytomegalovirus exposure and HLA in healthy donors. Researchers ran the PCR with 60 Vbeta and 13 Jbeta primers. Measured with immunoSEQ multiplex PCR; TCRdb has only the in-frame clones, and not every one. The sample lists around 190,000 clones; about 78% were seen once. The sample was PBMCs. The receptors were sampled from a woman between 25 and 40 years old in good health and CMV-seronegative.

The rearrangement uses TRBV7-2 and TRBJ2-7, with D possibly matching TRBD2 (7 bases). From germline, CDR1 is SGHTA and CDR2 FQGNSA. Trimming stripped 7 bases from V and 0 bases from J, with 13 bases between. This CDR3 contains 14 residues. CDR3 region: CASTRGGDSYEQYF. CDR3 nucleotide sequence: TGTGCCAGCACCCGAGGGGGGGACTCCTACGAGCAGTACTTC.

The chain carries TRBV7-8 and TRBJ2-5; the match to TRBD2 covers 13 bases. Germline V CDR1 and CDR2: SGHVS, FQNEAQ. CDR3 length equals 19 residues. V lost 6 bases and J lost 3; bases outside the gene matches: 16. The CDR3 DNA sequence: TGTGCCAGCAGTCCCACTAGCGGGGGGGCCGGTCCTTTCGAAGAGACCCAGTACTTC. Amino acid sequence: CASSPTSGGAGPFEETQYF. Complete variable domain (other parts from reference TRBV7-8 and TRBJ2-5): GAGVSQSPRYKVAKRGQDVALRCDPISGHVSLFWYQQALGQGPEFLTYFQNEAQLDKSGLPSDRFFAERPEGSVSTLKIQRTQQEDSAVYLCASSPTSGGAGPFEETQYFGPGTRLLVL.

V and J are TRBV2 and TRBJ1-3, with D tentatively TRBD1 (6 bases). Germline V gene sequence: CDR1 SNHLY, CDR2 FYNNEI. The V end lost 0 bases, the J end lost 8 bases, and 14 bases lay between the germline ends. This CDR3 is built from 15 residues. As DNA, the CDR3 is TGTGCCAGCAGTGAAGCTTCAGGGGCCCGGGACACCATATATTTT. This gives the protein CASSEASGARDTIYF. Drawing the rest from reference TRBV2 and TRBJ1-3, the complete variable domain is EPEVTQTPSHQVTQMGQEVILRCVPISNHLYFYWYRQILGQKVEFLVSFYNNEISEKSEIFDDQFSVERPDGSNFTLKIRSTKLEDSAMYFCASSEASGARDTIYFGEGSWLTVV.

The chain uses TRBV2 and TRBJ2-5; 9 bases agree with TRBD2. Trimming removed 9 bases from V and 7 bases from J; junction bases left unmatched: 9. This CDR3 has 13 residues. The germline V gene encodes CDR1 SNHLY and CDR2 FYNNEI. The CDR3 region is CASLAGAGGTQYF. CDR3 DNA sequence: TGTGCCAGTTTAGCGGGGGCCGGGGGGACCCAGTACTTC.

The chain combines TRBV30 with TRBJ2-7; D not resolved. This CDR3 has 11 amino acids. Deletions cut 2 bases from V and 3 bases from J, with 5 bases between. Germline V lookup: CDR1 GTSNPN, CDR2 SVGIG (reference sequence). This CDR3 reads CAWSTGYEQYF. CDR3 sequence (DNA): TGTGCCTGGAGTACCGGCTACGAGCAGTACTTC.